This T cell receptor (beta chain) originates from a study of T cell responses to AZD1222 COVID-19 vaccine (dated by TCRdb to the early 2020s). Describing the broader study: TCR sequencing covered some 250 trial participants: about 210 given two doses of AZD1222 and 26 given two doses of MenACWY control vaccine. Enrollment into the trials was organized by age into subgroups of 18-55, 56-69 and 70-plus years, and those subgroups contained roughly 150, 30 and 60 TCR-sequenced participants, respectively. Here is what the overall study found, with its caveats: Reportedly, close to half of the unique spike-specific TCRs recognized epitopes lying outside the regions that are mutated in the B.1.351 and B.1.1.7 variants. A significant rise in spike-specific TCR breadth and depth was observed after two AZD1222 doses relative to day 0 and relative to MenACWY recipients. In the small 56-69-year group, the increase in depth fell short of significance, most likely because of low power. The vaccine-associated CD4 TCRs covered the entire spike protein, and the dominant responses fell in regions 160-218 and 743-854. Because no samples from the day 14 peak response were available, repertoires could be characterized only after the peak T cell response. Conclusions about previously exposed vaccinees are limited because only five to seven AZD1222 recipients were SARS-CoV-2 seropositive at baseline. Most participants were white British and females outnumbered males, and the authors suggested that clonal diversity may have been underestimated.

The time point label, as the study defines it: about 28 days (+/-7) after the second vaccine dose. The treatment or condition label here, explained by the study, means: meningococcal conjugate vaccine given as trial control. The vaccinee samples were drawn from two UK trials, COV001 and COV002, one of which was a single-blind randomized controlled phase 2/3 trial testing AZD1222 (ChAdOx1 nCoV-19) in healthy adults. For TCRbeta chain sequencing, PBMC samples from trial participants were taken at day 0 and at day 28 after the second dose. Worth noting for this clone: No antigen is known for it. No qualities accompany the bases; no much larger clone lies one base away.

For CDR1 and CDR2, the germline V gene (reference sequence) lists LGHDT and YNNKEL. V loses 1 base, J loses 1 base, and the germline ends lie 13 bases apart. The CDR3 goes from the cysteine to the phenylalanine over 16 residues. This entry keeps only the CDR3 DNA: 48 bases, framed from base 1. The CDR3 regions of human TCRbeta chains were analyzed by immunosequencing. The authors processed their data as follows. Repertoire TCRs were matched against a reference library of SARS-CoV-2-specific TCRs generated with the MIRA antigen-specificity platform. Breadth was defined as the fraction of unique TCRs that were SARS-CoV-2-associated, and depth was defined as the fraction of total T cells that were SARS-CoV-2-associated. Using the MIRA data, every spike-specific TCR was mapped to the spike region that the TCR reacted to and assigned to either a CD4 or a CD8 class. Log10-transformed breadth and depth values were compared by one-way ANOVA with Sidak's multiple comparisons tests. This is the immuneACCESS table as TCRdb keeps it, with only in-frame sequences that have V and J called. A part of the clones is gone; compared with another copy, unresolved V genes explain less than half, and the rest is unexplained. V and J calls and clone size are as listed in that table; D and trimming were resolved from the DNA. The table for this sample lists around 140,000 clones; about 82% of them were counted only once. 7.9% of the sample goes to the ten largest clones.

Recombination joined TRBV3-1 (or the pseudogene TRBV3-2) with TRBJ1-1; TRBD1 is a possible D gene, resting on 5 matching bases. This TCR derives from an adult who received the MenACWY meningococcal vaccine as a control. The specimen comprised peripheral blood, sampled 28 days after the second dose of the MenACWY control vaccine. CDR3 loop: CASSQVLGGENTEAFF. At the DNA level, the sequence is TGTGCCAGCAGCCAAGTCCTGGGAGGGGAGAACACTGAAGCTTTCTTT.